The 23 T cell receptor beta chains below come from one sample, sequenced in a study of tumor-infiltrating lymphocytes in primary liver carcinoma. The researchers produced TCR beta cDNA from around 0.5 ug total RNA with a constant-region primer. ARM-PCR was slightly modified, and three nested multiplex PCR rounds with it gave rise to the TCR beta libraries. With TRBV1-TRBV30 forward primers and a C-beta reverse primer, the first two PCR rounds were run for around 11 cycles each. TCRdb passed the multiplex PCR reads through MiXCR, listing each CDR3 protein once. The sample comprises around 79,000 distinct CDR3 sequences, approximately 70% of which are singletons, and roughly 28% rests with the top ten. The study co-extracted DNA and RNA from about 21-30 mg of unsorted bulk tissue. Sequenced material: tumor-adjacent normal liver tissue. These receptors all stem from a man aged 40-50 years with primary liver carcinoma and hepatitis B virus infection.

This clonotype appeared many times. The rearrangement links TRBV29-1 to TRBJ2-7, with 9 bases fitting TRBD1. The CDR3 consists of 13 residues. The trim removed 6 bases at V and 6 bases at J, leaving 9 bases unmatched. CDR1 and CDR2 (germline): SQVTM, ANQGSEA. This CDR3 is CSVGTGRYSEQYF. The DNA for the CDR3 is TGCAGCGTAGGGACAGGGAGGTACAGCGAGCAGTACTTC.

Comment on this clonotype: One end of the junction does not line up with germline, which may come from a read error. V is TRBV6-1 and J is TRBJ1-1; 10 bases fit TRBD1. CDR3 length: 14 residues. Germline V lookup: CDR1 MNHNS, CDR2 SASEGT. The CDR3 spells CVSRRQGAVTEAFF. The DNA for the CDR3 is TGTGTCAGTCGAAGACAGGGGGCTGTGACTGAGGCTTTCTTT.

There are a few counts of this clonotype. The conserved final phenylalanine or tryptophan is absent from the CDR3, which likely points to a read error. The chain employs TRBV6-5 and TRBJ2-2; D ambiguous. The CDR3 is 13 amino acids. Germline V CDR1 and CDR2: MNHEY, SVGAGI. CDR3 in DNA: TGTGCCAGCGGTTACCAGGACACCGGGGAGCTGTTTTTA. Translating gives CASGYQDTGELFL.

Of note for this clonotype: Germline and junction disagree at one end, which may indicate a read error. The rearrangement links TRBV11-1 to TRBJ2-1; D gene unclear. The CDR3 runs to 14 residues. The germline CDR1 and CDR2 sequences are SGHAT and FQDESV (reference sequence). CDR3 in amino acids: CARSLEVSYNEQFF. CDR3 in DNA: TGTGCCCGCAGCCTAGAGGTCTCCTACAATGAGCAGTTCTTC.

With regard to this clonotype: Because it lacks the conserved phenylalanine or tryptophan at the end, this CDR3 is likely a read error. The rearrangement uses TRBV29-1 and TRBJ2-5; no firm D call. Germline V lookup: CDR1 SQVTM, CDR2 ANQGSEA. V lost 2 bases and J 3 bases, leaving 10 bases between the germline ends. The CDR3 is 13 amino acids. This CDR3 is CSVEWSVKETQYL. CDR3 in DNA: TGCAGCGTTGAATGGTCAGTCAAAGAGACCCAGTACTTA.

A remark on this clonotype: The conserved phenylalanine or tryptophan is not found at the CDR3 terminus, so this likely reflects a read error. The V gene is TRBV11-2, the J gene TRBJ2-1; 8 positions match TRBD2. The CDR3 sequence is 15 residues long. From germline, CDR1 is SGHAT and CDR2 FQNNGV. After removal of 0 bases from V and 6 bases from J, the junction contained 4 bases not matched to a gene. CDR3 sequence: CASSLDSGGANEQFL. The CDR3 nucleotides read TGTGCCAGCAGCTTAGACTCCGGGGGGGCCAATGAGCAGTTCCTC.

With respect to this clonotype: A read error may produce the germline difference seen at one junction end. The V and J genes are TRBV29-1 and TRBJ2-3, with D tentatively TRBD1 or TRBD2 (5 bases each). The V gene's germline CDR1 is SQVTM and CDR2 ANQGSEA. The CDR3 has 15 amino acids. The CDR3 DNA reads TGTAGCGTTAAGCTACTATCGGGGACCACAGATACGCAGTATTTT. Its protein is CSVKLLSGTTDTQYF.

Concerning this clonotype itself: A far bigger clonotype differs at one base, so this is likely a read error. The gene calls are TRBV5-1 and TRBJ2-5; 7 nucleotides line up with TRBD1. V lost 4 bases and J lost 7; bases outside the gene matches: 7. Looked up from germline, CDR1 is SGHRS and CDR2 is YFSETQ. The CDR3 sequence is 13 residues long. Here the CDR3 reads CASSPDREGTQYF. The CDR3 DNA is TGCGCCAGCAGCCCCGACAGGGAAGGGACCCAGTACTTC.

The V call is TRBV7-8, the J call TRBJ2-3; 7 nucleotides agree with TRBD2. J was trimmed by 6 bases and V by 4 bases; bases with no gene match: 13. Germline CDR1 is SGHVS and CDR2 is FQNEAQ. The CDR3 runs 16 residues. The CDR3 DNA reads TGTGCCAGCAGCTCAACAAGGGAGGGATATTCGGATACGCAGTATTTT. Translation: CASSSTREGYSDTQYF.

This clonotype was counted once. This may arise from a read error, as a much more abundant clone is one base away. The rearrangement uses TRBV29-1 and TRBJ2-1; D remains ambiguous. The germline V gene has CDR1 SQVTM and CDR2 ANQGSEA. The V and J ends lost 3 bases and 5 bases respectively, with 14 bases between them. The CDR3 is 14 residues long. This chain's CDR3 is CSVDKGSVNNEQFF. CDR3 nucleotide sequence: TGCAGCGTTGATAAAGGTAGTGTGAACAATGAGCAGTTCTTC.

Points on this clonotype: A much larger clone differs from this one at a single base, so this may be a read error. The chain links TRBV14 to TRBJ2-3; D not certain. This CDR3 has 16 amino acids. Germline CDR1 reads SGHDN; CDR2 reads FVKESK. V lost 8 bases and J lost 0, with 18 bases in between. The CDR3 reads CASFPLGVPSTDTQYF. The CDR3 DNA sequence: TGTGCCAGCTTTCCGTTGGGCGTCCCTAGCACAGATACGCAGTATTTT.

In this sample, this clonotype turned up a few times. Since a much larger clone is just one base distant, this may be a read error. The rearrangement joins TRBV5-6 to TRBJ2-5, with 9 bases lining up with TRBD2. CDR3 length equals 16 residues. In germline, CDR1 is SGHDT, CDR2 YYEEEE. DNA for the CDR3: TGTGCCAGCAGCTTGGTCGGGCGGGAGGGCCGAGAGATCCAGTACTTC. It yields the protein CASSLVGREGREIQYF.

The chain combines TRBV2 with TRBJ2-7; no clear D gene. Deletions cut 2 bases from V and 5 bases from J, with 13 bases between. CDR3 size: 14 residues. Germline loops: CDR1 SNHLY, CDR2 FYNNEI. The CDR3 here is CASSETPYSHEQYF. The CDR3 bases are TGTGCCAGCAGTGAAACTCCGTATTCCCACGAGCAGTACTTC.

The CDR3 spells CSITSNQPQHF. The CDR3 nucleotides are TGCAGCATTACTAGCAATCAGCCCCAGCATTTT. The chain couples TRBV29-1 to TRBJ1-5, with D uncertain. This CDR3 contains 11 residues. CDR1 SQVTM and CDR2 ANQGSEA come from the germline V gene. V lost 8 bases and J lost 0, with 5 bases in between.

A word on this clonotype: A read error may produce the germline difference seen at one junction end. The chain joins TRBV29-1 to TRBJ2-2, with TRBD2 identical over 9 bases. Germline CDR1 SQVTM, CDR2 ANQGSEA. The CDR3 covers 15 residues. The CDR3 bases are TGCAGCGTTGGGACTAGCGCGGTGAACACCGGGGAACTGTTTTTT. It yields the protein CSVGTSAVNTGELFF.

Remarks on this clonotype: One end of the junction does not line up with germline, which may come from a read error. In nucleotides, the CDR3 is TGCGCCAGCACCCACGGGCTAGCTGGCATCTGCAATGAGCAGTCCTTC. Its protein product is CASTHGLAGICNEQSF. The chain carries TRBV5-1 and TRBJ2-1; perhaps TRBD2 as D (5 bases). CDR1 SGHRS and CDR2 YFSETQ come from the germline V gene. The CDR3 covers 16 residues.

The chain combines TRBV19 with TRBJ1-4, with D uncertain. This CDR3 contains 15 residues. Germline values: CDR1 LNHDA, CDR2 SQIVND (reference sequence). V lost 5 bases, J lost 8 bases, and 18 bases lay in between. Written as DNA, the CDR3 is TGTGCCAGTAGTTCTCCATCGGGCGGATGGGAAAAACTGTTTTTT. Its protein product is CASSSPSGGWEKLFF.

The chain employs TRBV6-6 and TRBJ2-3; 8 nucleotides line up with TRBD1. J lost 3 bases, V lost 5 bases, and 4 bases had no gene match. This CDR3 is 14 amino acids long. CDR1 and CDR2 (germline): MNHNY, SVGAGI (reference sequence). CDR3 nucleotide sequence: TGTGCCAGCAGTGTACAGGGGGTAACAGATACGCAGTATTTT. Protein sequence: CASSVQGVTDTQYF.

In this sample, this clonotype turned up many times. J is TRBJ2-7 and V is TRBV6-1, with 7 bases identical to TRBD2. Losses at the gene ends were 10 bases for V and 0 bases for J; bases not matched to a gene: 9. The CDR3 runs to 14 residues. CDR1 and CDR2 from the germline V gene are MNHNS and SASEGT. The CDR3 sequence is CATERPGGSYEQYF. In nucleotides, the CDR3 is TGTGCCACCGAAAGGCCGGGGGGCTCCTACGAGCAGTACTTC.

In regard to this clonotype: One junction end does not reproduce the germline sequence, and a read error may be involved. The chain links TRBV4-1 to TRBJ2-7, with D perhaps TRBD1 or TRBD2 (6 bases each). CDR1 MGHRA and CDR2 YSYEKL come from the germline V gene. The CDR3 extends over 16 amino acids. CDR3 amino acids: CVSSQAEAGHSYEQYF. Here the CDR3 DNA reads TGCGTCAGCAGCCAAGCGGAGGCGGGACACAGCTACGAGCAGTACTTC.

This clonotype was found many times. A much larger clone is a single base away; this may be a read error. The CDR3 DNA reads TGCGCCAGCAGCCAAGAATCGGGACGGAACTACGAGCAGTGCTTC. It encodes CASSQESGRNYEQCF. This sequence joins TRBV4-3 and TRBJ2-7, with D possibly called TRBD1 or TRBD2 (5 bases each). Per germline, CDR1 LGHNA and CDR2 YSLEER. The CDR3 loop spans 15 amino acids.

For this clonotype: Compared with germline, one end of the junction differs, possibly owing to a read error. The chain is built from TRBV4-1 and TRBJ2-2, with unresolved D. The CDR3 is 16 amino acids. Germline CDR1 is MGHRA and CDR2 is YSYEKL. The CDR3 DNA reads as TGTGCCAGCAGCCTCAGGCATAGATCCAACACCGGGGAGCTGTTTTTT. Translated, it gives CASSLRHRSNTGELFF.

As concerns this clonotype: Germline and junction disagree at one end, which may indicate a read error. The chain carries TRBV4-3 and TRBJ2-2; tentatively, D is TRBD2 (5 bases). Germline V lookup: CDR1 LGHNA, CDR2 YSLEER. The CDR3 runs 14 residues. CDR3 loop: CASSQDDNTGELLF. For the CDR3, the DNA is TGCGCCAGCAGCCAAGACGATAACACCGGGGAGCTGCTTTTT.